One and the same sample provided the 19 T cell receptor beta chains below, sequenced in a study of CXCR3-negative and CXCR3-positive naive CD8 T cells. Via 5' RACE with UMI labels, TRB cDNA libraries were prepared. Using the 5' RACE reads, TCRdb records one entry per CDR3 protein without DNA. The sample table includes around 56,000 distinct CDR3 sequences. The source material was naive CXCR3- CD8+ T cells from blood. Subset denoted: CD45RO-CCR7+CD27+CD95- naive CD8+ T cells lacking CXCR3 (TNR3-). The receptors derive from a human donor in good health. Some clones in this sample may be carry-over from other donors' samples.

The chain is built from TRBV11-2 and TRBJ2-5; TCRdb's D call of TRBD1 is untestable without DNA. The CDR3 loop spans 18 amino acids. CDR1 is SGHAT and CDR2 is FQNNGV in the germline V gene. This CDR3 reads CASSLGRERGPYQETQYF.

The chain uses TRBV13 and TRBJ1-1. This CDR3 is 14 amino acids long. Germline assignment: CDR1 PRHDT and CDR2 FYEKMQ (reference sequence). The CDR3 here is CASSLDQGNTEAFF.

This rearrangement joins TRBV27 to TRBJ2-1; TCRdb proposes TRBD1, but this gene call is untestable without DNA. The CDR3 runs to 16 residues. Germline V gene sequence: CDR1 MNHEY, CDR2 SMNVEV (reference sequence). CDR3 loop: CASKRGHYAAGDEQFF.

This chain connects TRBV3-1 to TRBJ2-7; with no DNA, the TCRdb D assignment of TRBD2 cannot be verified. The V gene's germline CDR1 is LGHDT and CDR2 YNNKEL (reference sequence). The CDR3 is 19 residues long. The CDR3 here is CASSQDQNWASGGYYEQYF.

The chain joins TRBV29-1 to TRBJ2-7; TCRdb names TRBD1, which stays unverified in the absence of DNA. Germline CDR1 and CDR2: SQVTM and ANQGSEA. There are 14 residues in the CDR3. CDR3 in amino acids: CSVAARDSSYEQYF.

The chain uses TRBV7-2 and TRBJ1-2; lacking DNA, the TRBD1 call made by TCRdb goes unchecked. CDR3 length: 11 amino acids. The V gene's germline CDR1 is SGHTA and CDR2 FQGNSA. CDR3 protein: CASSPDDGYTF.

The V call is TRBV4-3, the J call TRBJ2-3; no DNA is available, so the TRBD1 call from TCRdb remains unchecked. The CDR3 contains 16 residues. Germline assignment: CDR1 LGHNA and CDR2 YSLEER. CDR3 protein: CASSQDGQGNLDTQYF.

This chain connects TRBV12-3 or TRBV12-4 to TRBJ1-1; TCRdb gives TRBD1 as the D gene, but with no DNA this cannot be confirmed. The CDR3 runs to 15 residues. This chain's CDR3 is CASSYDPGDRPEAFF.

This sequence joins TRBV11-2 and TRBJ2-2; TCRdb lists TRBD1, though no DNA is available to test this call. The CDR3 totals 16 residues. Germline V gene lookup returns CDR1 SGHAT and CDR2 FQNNGV. CDR3 residues: CASSHPGTGGSGELFF.

The chain uses TRBV6-5 and TRBJ2-7; the D call of TRBD1 rests on TCRdb alone, since no DNA is present to check it. Germline V gene lookup returns CDR1 MNHEY and CDR2 SVGAGI. The CDR3 totals 18 residues. The CDR3 sequence: CASSYHSVGGGHTYEQYF.

The chain is built from TRBV14 and TRBJ2-2; there is no DNA to check the TCRdb D call of TRBD1. The CDR3 spans 20 residues. Germline CDR1 and CDR2: SGHDN and FVKESK. The CDR3 reads CASSQSYDSQRKDYTGELFF.

V gene TRBV29-1 combines with J gene TRBJ2-7; TCRdb indicates TRBD1, and absent DNA this call remains unverified. This CDR3 is 13 amino acids long. Germline CDR1 reads SQVTM; CDR2 reads ANQGSEA. This chain's CDR3 is CSVERRGTGEQYF.

The V and J genes are TRBV12-3 or TRBV12-4 and TRBJ2-5; TCRdb's assignment of TRBD1 cannot be checked, as there is no DNA. The CDR3 loop spans 16 amino acids. CDR3 residues: CASSFGGQASQETQYF.

The rearrangement joins TRBV4-2 to TRBJ2-2; TCRdb indicates TRBD1, and absent DNA this call remains unverified. The CDR3 is 15 residues long. Germline CDR1 and CDR2: LGHNA and YNFKEQ. CDR3 amino acids: CASSQRTGSGGELFF.

The chain has TRBV27 and TRBJ2-7. The CDR3 is 12 residues long. Per germline, CDR1 MNHEY and CDR2 SMNVEV (reference sequence). CDR3 region: CASSFGVDEQYF.

V usage is TRBV10-3 and J usage is TRBJ2-1; without DNA, the TCRdb call of TRBD1 cannot be checked. Germline V gives CDR1 ENHRY, CDR2 SYGVKD. CDR3 length equals 12 residues. The CDR3 loop reads CATTDRPNEQFF.

This rearrangement joins TRBV29-1 to TRBJ2-3; without DNA, the TCRdb call of TRBD1 cannot be checked. The germline CDR1 and CDR2 sequences are SQVTM and ANQGSEA. The CDR3 has 17 residues. The CDR3 is CSVEDVRDSPSTDTQYF.

V gene TRBV28 combines with J gene TRBJ2-1; TCRdb indicates TRBD1, and absent DNA this call remains unverified. Germline values: CDR1 MDHEN, CDR2 SYDVKM. There are 17 residues in the CDR3. CDR3: CASSLRSGGGSYNEQFF. Full variable domain (missing parts from reference TRBV28 and TRBJ2-1): DVKVTQSSRYLVKRTGEKVFLECVQDMDHENMFWYRQDPGLGLRLIYFSYDVKMKEKGDIPEGYSVSREKKERFSLILESASTNQTSMYLCASSLRSGGGSYNEQFFGPGTRLTVL.

This rearrangement joins TRBV29-1 to TRBJ1-5; TCRdb indicates TRBD1, and absent DNA this call remains unverified. Per the germline V gene, CDR1 is SQVTM and CDR2 is ANQGSEA. This CDR3 comprises 15 residues. The CDR3: CSVEEGQGGNQPQHF.